This TCR beta chain originates from a study of blood T cell repertoires in COVID-19. At the level of the study: Samples representing acute and convalescent COVID-19 were sourced from the United States, Italy and Spain. PBMCs, B-cell-depleted T cells, or T cells provided the cDNA or gDNA that made up the material.

In its sample, this clone was seen a few times. Generated by immunoSEQ multiplex PCR, the TCRdb table keeps only in-frame clones and is missing some. The repertoire consists of approximately 300,000 clones, with roughly 88% occurring once and the leading ten covering 3% to 4%. The clonotype comes from a woman in her forties or fifties with active or convalescent COVID-19. Sequencing was carried out using peripheral blood.

CDR3 residues: CASSWLDYGYTF. CDR3 bases: TGTGCCAGCAGTTGGCTGGACTATGGCTACACCTTC. J is TRBJ1-2 and V is TRBV6-2 or TRBV6-3; D is unresolved. The CDR3 extends over 12 amino acids. The V gene lost 4 bases and the J gene lost 3 bases, with 6 bases spanning the gap. From germline, CDR1 is MNHEY and CDR2 SVGEGT.